This paragraph covers one T cell receptor beta chain sequence. Antigen: not known. The CDR3 sequence is 16 residues long. Trimming cost V 3 bases and J 2 bases; bases outside gene matches: 3. Germline CDR1 and CDR2: SGDLS and YYNGEE. This sample is part of a study of cytomegalovirus exposure and HLA in healthy donors. Regarding the study as a whole: Exclusion applied to some V segments, including TRBV6-2 and TRBV6-3, as they were indistinguishable.

The study ran its PCR with 60 Vbeta and 13 Jbeta primers. The method was immunoSEQ multiplex PCR; TCRdb's version includes in-frame clones alone and lacks a portion of them. This table has 160,000 or so clones, around 72% appearing once. Each donor was nominally healthy when sampled (though unrecorded immune exposures were likely). The chain employs TRBV9 and TRBJ2-4; 12 nucleotides match TRBD2. The receptor's source is a female donor in good health and CMV-seronegative. The specimen was PBMCs. CDR3 coding DNA: TGTGCCAGCAGCGCTACTAGCGGGGGGACCAAAAACATTCAGTACTTC. Translated: CASSATSGGTKNIQYF.